Described below is a single TCR beta chain sequence and its context. The sample belongs to a study of cytomegalovirus exposure and HLA in healthy donors. Study information: Earlier results showed 90 million to 120 million unique TCR beta sequences derived from approximately 180 million T cells.

Germline V gene lookup returns CDR1 SEHNR and CDR2 FQNEAQ (reference sequence). Trimming removed 0 bases from V and 0 bases from J, with 9 bases in between. The CDR3 has 17 amino acids. PCR amplification relied on 60 Vbeta primers (plus 13 Jbeta primers). Here immunoSEQ multiplex PCR was the method, and the copy in TCRdb shows in-frame clones only, minus some. The sample gives 110,000 to 150,000 clones, about 75% of which show up once; about 4.7% is in the top ten. The receptor comes from a man aged 60 to 75 in good health and CMV-seronegative. The chain combines TRBV7-9 with TRBJ1-6; possible D gene TRBD1, 5 bases. The sequenced sample was PBMCs. The CDR3 spells CASSLATGSSYNSPLHF. The CDR3 nucleotides read TGTGCCAGCAGCTTAGCAACAGGAAGCTCCTATAATTCACCCCTCCACTTT.